The clone carrying this TCR beta chain came up once. This entry comes from a study of blood T cell repertoires in COVID-19. At the level of the study: From the United States, Italy and Spain came samples of acute and convalescent COVID-19.

Sequencing used immunoSEQ multiplex PCR; TCRdb keeps in-frame clones, though not all of them. Here the sample spans 200,000 to 250,000 clones, 92% being singletons. The CDR3 consists of 14 residues. Trimming took 1 base from V and 5 from J, leaving 12 bases between them. Per germline, CDR1 SGHVS and CDR2 FNYEAQ. The rearrangement links TRBV7-6 to TRBJ2-7, with a possible D match to TRBD2 (5 bases). The clonotype originates from a man in his thirties or forties with acute or convalescent COVID-19. Sequencing input: peripheral blood. CDR3 in DNA: TGTGCCAGCAGCTTAGATTCTAGCATCCACGAGCAGTACTTC. Translating it yields CASSLDSSIHEQYF.